Described below is a single T cell receptor (beta chain) sequence and its context. Its specificity is not known. These data are taken from a study of T cell repertoires in cytomegalovirus infection. Study at large: The authors used CMV epitopes that were HLA-C-restricted (recently identified) and HLA-B-restricted (well studied). Evidence of both CMV infection and a matching HLA type came from public TCR beta signatures.

Study outcomes and limitations: Dominating the ex vivo response were TCR beta clonotypes that were CMV-specific and HLA-C-restricted. Public TCR beta family frequency separated CMV-and-HLA carriers, including in an independent cohort.

TCRdb re-derived calls from the reads in MiXCR, one entry per CDR3 protein. The sample carries fewer than 950,000 distinct CDR3 sequences, around a third recorded once. The V end lost 11 bases, the J end lost 3 bases, and 15 bases lay between the germline ends. Germline V gives CDR1 LNHNV, CDR2 YYDKDF (reference sequence). CDR3 length: 13 amino acids. Sequenced material: cultured CD8+ T cells from PBMCs, taken from culture after CMV antigen stimulation. The V gene is TRBV15, the J gene TRBJ2-3; D is perhaps TRBD2 (6 bases). This receptor was taken from a human donor in good health (CMV status not recorded). Some clones in this sample may be carry-over from other donors' samples. CDR3 amino acids: CASGVKRTDTQYF. CDR3 bases: TGTGCCTCGGGGGTAAAAAGGACAGATACGCAGTATTTT.